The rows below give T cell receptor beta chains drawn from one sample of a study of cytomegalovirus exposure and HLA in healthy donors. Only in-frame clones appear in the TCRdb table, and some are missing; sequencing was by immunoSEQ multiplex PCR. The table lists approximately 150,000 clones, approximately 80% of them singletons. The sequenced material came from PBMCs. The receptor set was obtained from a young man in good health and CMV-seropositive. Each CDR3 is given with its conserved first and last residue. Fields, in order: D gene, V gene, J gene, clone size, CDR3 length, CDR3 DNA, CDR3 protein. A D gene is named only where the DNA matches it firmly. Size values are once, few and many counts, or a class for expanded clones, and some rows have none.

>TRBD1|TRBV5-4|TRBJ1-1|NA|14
TGTGCCAGCCTAAGACAGGGGCCGAACACTGAAGCTTTCTTT
CASLRQGPNTEAFF
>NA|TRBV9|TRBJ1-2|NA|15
TGTGCCAGCAGCCTGGGGGCAGGGCACAACTATGGCTACACCTTC
CASSLGAGHNYGYTF
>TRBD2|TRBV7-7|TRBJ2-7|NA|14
TGTGCCAGCAGCGTAGCGGGGGGGCTCCACGAGCAGTACTTC
CASSVAGGLHEQYF
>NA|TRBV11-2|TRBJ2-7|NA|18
TGTGCCAGCAGCTCGAGACAAGGGAGCGGCCTAGACATCTACGAGCAGTACTTC
CASSSRQGSGLDIYEQYF
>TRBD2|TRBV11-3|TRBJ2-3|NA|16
TGTGCCAGCAGCTTACGACTAGCGGGAGCGGGAGATACGCAGTATTTT
CASSLRLAGAGDTQYF
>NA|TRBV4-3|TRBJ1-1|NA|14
TGCGCCAGCAGCCCCAACTCAGGAAACACTGAAGCTTTCTTT
CASSPNSGNTEAFF
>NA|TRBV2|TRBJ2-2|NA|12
TGTGCCAGCAGTGTTGTAGCCGGGGAGCTGTTTTTT
CASSVVAGELFF
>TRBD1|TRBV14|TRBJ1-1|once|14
TGTGCCAGCAGCCACGTGACAGGGGTCGATGAAGCTTTCTTT
CASSHVTGVDEAFF
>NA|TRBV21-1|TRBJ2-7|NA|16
TGTGCCAGCAGCACCCAATTACTAGCGGATACCTACGAGCAGTACTTC
CASSTQLLADTYEQYF
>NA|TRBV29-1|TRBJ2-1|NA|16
TGCAGCGTTCGTACCCCTGGACAGCCCGTTTATACTGAGCAGTTCTTC
CSVRTPGQPVYTEQFF
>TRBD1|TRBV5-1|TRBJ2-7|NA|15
TGCGCCAGCAGCGCCGGGACAGGGGTATCCTACGAGCAGTACTTC
CASSAGTGVSYEQYF
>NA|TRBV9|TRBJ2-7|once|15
TGTGCCAGCAGCGTAGGGAGTAGCGGTCCCTACGAGCAGTACTTC
CASSVGSSGPYEQYF
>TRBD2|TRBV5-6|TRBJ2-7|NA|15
TGTGCCAGCAGCTTTTGGGGGGGTAGCTCCTACGAGCAGTACTTC
CASSFWGGSSYEQYF
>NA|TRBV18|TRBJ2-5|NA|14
TGTGCCAGCTCACCACGAGGAGGGAAGGAGACCCAGTACTTC
CASSPRGGKETQYF
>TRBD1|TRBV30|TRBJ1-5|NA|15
TGTGCCTGGAGTGTACAGGGGCCTAGCAATCAGCCCCAGCATTTT
CAWSVQGPSNQPQHF
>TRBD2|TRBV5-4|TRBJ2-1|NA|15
TGTGCCAGCAGCATATTAGCGGGGGGGCCGGCGGAGCAGTTCTTC
CASSILAGGPAEQFF
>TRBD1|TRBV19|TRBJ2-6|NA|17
TGTGCCAGTAGTATTGGGCAGGGGGCGGATGGGGCCAACGTCCTGACTTTC
CASSIGQGADGANVLTF
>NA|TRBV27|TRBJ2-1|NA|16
TGTGCCAGCAGTCTATATAGCGCGAAAGCTGATAATGAGCAGTTCTTC
CASSLYSAKADNEQFF
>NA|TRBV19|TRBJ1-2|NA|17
TGTGCCAGTAGTATAGATAGGTTGGGCACATTACCGTATGGCTACACCTTC
CASSIDRLGTLPYGYTF
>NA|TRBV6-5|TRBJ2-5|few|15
TGTGCCAGCGGATCCGTCACAGGGTTCGTCGAGACCCAGTACTTC
CASGSVTGFVETQYF
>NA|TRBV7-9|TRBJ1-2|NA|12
TGTGCCAGCAGCTTAGATCTGGCCAGTTACACCTTC
CASSLDLASYTF
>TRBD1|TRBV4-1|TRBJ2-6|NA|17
TGCGCCAGCAGCCCAGGACAGGGACCCTCTGGGGCCAACGTCCTGACTTTC
CASSPGQGPSGANVLTF
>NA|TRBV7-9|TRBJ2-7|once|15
TGTGCCAGCAGCTTACTTGGCGGGACGTGGGACGAGCAGTACTTC
CASSLLGGTWDEQYF
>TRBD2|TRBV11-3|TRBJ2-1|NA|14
TGTGCCAGCAGCTCCCAGCGGGGGTACAATGAGCAGTTCTTC
CASSSQRGYNEQFF